The 10 T cell receptor beta chains given below trace back to one sample, sequenced in a study of vaccination effects on CD4 cells after COVID-19. Within the ViraFEST assay, antigen-specific CD4+ T cells underwent expansion with viral peptide pools prior to sequencing. Following an approximately 9-day culture, CD4+ T cells were purified. BNT162b2 vaccine or mRNA-1273 vaccine was given to participants in two doses. Their antigens are not known. Data came from immunoSEQ multiplex PCR; TCRdb stores just in-frame clones and leaves some out. The top ten hold 1.2% of the sample, which has tens of thousands of clones, over 70% seen once. The sample was CD4+ T cells from PBMCs cultured with HCoV-229E spike peptides, taken after COVID-19 vaccination. Source of these receptors: a human donor who received a COVID-19 vaccine.

The chain combines TRBV24-1 with TRBJ2-2, with 8 bases aligning to TRBD1. CDR1 is KGHDR and CDR2 is SFDVKD in the germline V gene. The CDR3 has 16 amino acids. Trimming at V came to 2 bases and at J to 2 bases, leaving 3 bases not matched to a gene. The CDR3 loop is CATSDWAGGNTGELFF. The CDR3 coding sequence is TGTGCCACCAGTGATTGGGCAGGGGGCAACACCGGGGAGCTGTTTTTT.

CDR3 in amino acids: CASSATGGASGELFF. The CDR3 coding sequence is TGCGCCAGCAGCGCGACAGGGGGCGCGTCCGGGGAGCTGTTTTTT. J is TRBJ2-2 and V is TRBV5-1; TRBD1 aligns across 10 bases. Germline V lookup: CDR1 SGHRS, CDR2 YFSETQ. With 4 bases clipped from V and 6 bases from J, the junction kept 6 bases outside the gene matches. CDR3 length: 15 amino acids.

The chain links TRBV18 to TRBJ1-5; D ambiguous. V was trimmed by 2 bases and J by 0 bases, leaving 14 bases between them. This CDR3 spans 17 amino acids. From germline, CDR1 is KGHSH and CDR2 LQKENI. DNA for the CDR3: TGTGCCAGCTCACCATATTCCACAGTGGGTAGCAATCAGCCCCAGCATTTT. Residues: CASSPYSTVGSNQPQHF.

The rearrangement links TRBV3-1 (or the pseudogene TRBV3-2) to TRBJ2-7; 7 nucleotides line up with TRBD1. CDR3 length equals 16 residues. Germline CDR1 is LGHDT and CDR2 is YNNKEL (reference sequence). J gave up 3 bases and V 0 bases, and 8 bases lay outside the gene matches. The CDR3 protein is CASSQDEGAQIYEQYV. CDR3 coding DNA: TGTGCCAGCAGCCAAGATGAGGGGGCACAAATCTACGAGCAGTACGTC.

The rearrangement uses TRBV6-2 or TRBV6-3 and TRBJ2-7; TRBD1 matches at 7 bases. The germline V gene encodes CDR1 MNHEY and CDR2 SVGEGT. The CDR3 consists of 14 residues. The V gene end was trimmed by 2 bases and the J gene end by 6 bases; junction bases not matched to a gene: 7. CDR3 sequence: CASSYEGALSEQYV. The CDR3 coding sequence is TGTGCCAGCAGTTACGAGGGGGCGTTATCCGAGCAGTACGTC.

The chain has TRBV5-4 and TRBJ2-2; 11 positions agree with TRBD1. CDR1 and CDR2 from the germline V gene are SGHNT and YYREEE (reference sequence). This CDR3 spans 17 amino acids. Germline trimming cut 4 bases from V and 2 bases from J; bases unmatched to any gene: 7. The CDR3 nucleotides are TGTGCCAGCAGCAGAGGACAGGGGGCGGATAACACCGGGGAGCTGTTTTTT. Translated, it gives CASSRGQGADNTGELFF.

V usage is TRBV20-1 and J usage is TRBJ2-1; TRBD2 matches 7 bases. V was pared by 3 bases and J by 5 bases, with 10 bases of the junction left unmatched. In germline, CDR1 is DFQATT, CDR2 SNEGSKA (reference sequence). The CDR3 runs 15 residues. The CDR3 sequence is CSASKRDGANNEQFF. DNA of the CDR3: TGCAGTGCTAGTAAGCGGGACGGAGCGAACAATGAGCAGTTCTTC.

The chain is built from TRBV5-1 and TRBJ1-2; D ambiguous. V was pared by 4 bases and J by 2 bases, with 12 bases between. Germline V CDR1 and CDR2: SGHRS, YFSETQ. The CDR3 runs to 14 residues. Here the CDR3 reads CASSLAGHNYGYTF. CDR3 bases: TGCGCCAGCAGCCTCGCCGGCCACAACTATGGCTACACCTTC.

The chain has TRBV27 and TRBJ2-3, with 9 bases aligning to TRBD2. The V gene's germline CDR1 is MNHEY and CDR2 SMNVEV (reference sequence). V gave up 1 base and J gave up 6 bases; unmatched junction bases: 5. The CDR3 has 15 residues. CDR3 protein: CASSLLAGVGDTQYF. In DNA, the CDR3 is TGTGCCAGCAGTTTATTAGCGGGGGTGGGTGATACGCAGTATTTT.

V and J are TRBV10-2 and TRBJ2-5; the D gene is possibly TRBD2 (7 bases). Germline V lookup: CDR1 WSHSY, CDR2 SAAADI. The CDR3 sequence is 14 residues long. V lost 5 bases to trimming and J lost 4 bases, with 14 bases between them. The chain's CDR3 is CASSQVRGRETQYF. The CDR3 DNA follows: TGCGCCAGCAGTCAGGTGCGGGGGCGAGAGACCCAGTACTTC.